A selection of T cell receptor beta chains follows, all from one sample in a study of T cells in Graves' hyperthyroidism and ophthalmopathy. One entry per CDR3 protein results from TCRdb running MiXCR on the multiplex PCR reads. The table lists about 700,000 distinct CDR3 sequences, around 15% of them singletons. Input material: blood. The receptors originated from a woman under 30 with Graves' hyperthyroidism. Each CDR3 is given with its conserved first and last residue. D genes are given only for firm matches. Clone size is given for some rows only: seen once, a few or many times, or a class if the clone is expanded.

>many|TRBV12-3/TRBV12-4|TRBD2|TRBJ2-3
CASSAYGTSGVTDTQYF
TGTGCCAGCAGTGCGTACGGGACTAGCGGGGTCACAGATACGCAGTATTTT
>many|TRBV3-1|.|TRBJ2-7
CASSQSDEQYF
TGTGCCAGCAGCCAAAGTGACGAGCAGTACTTC
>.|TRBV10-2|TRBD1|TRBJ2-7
CATEDGTALYEQYF
TGCGCCACCGAGGACGGGACAGCCTTATACGAGCAGTACTTC
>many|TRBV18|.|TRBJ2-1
CASSPPLGPPYNEQFF
TGTGCCAGCTCACCACCTTTAGGACCACCCTACAATGAGCAGTTCTTC
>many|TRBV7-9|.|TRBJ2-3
CASSSSRTDTQYF
TGTGCCAGCAGCTCTAGTCGCACAGATACGCAGTATTTT
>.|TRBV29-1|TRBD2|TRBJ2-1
CSVEDGGGNKQFF
TGCAGCGTTGAGGACGGGGGGGGCAATAAGCAGTTCTTC
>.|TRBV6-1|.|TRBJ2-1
CASSDVAGKGNEQFF
TGTGCCAGCAGTGACGTTGCGGGAAAGGGAAATGAGCAGTTCTTC
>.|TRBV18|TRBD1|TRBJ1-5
CASSLASGTVDQPQHF
TGTGCCAGCTCACTCGCCTCCGGGACAGTCGATCAGCCCCAGCATTTT
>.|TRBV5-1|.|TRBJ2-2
CASRNGTANTGELFF
TGCGCCAGCCGAAACGGGACTGCGAACACCGGGGAGCTGTTTTTT
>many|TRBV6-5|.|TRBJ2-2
CASSYSGGTGELFF
TGTGCCAGCAGTTACTCAGGGGGAACCGGGGAGCTGTTTTTT
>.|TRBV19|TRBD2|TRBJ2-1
CASAELAGNYNEQFF
TGTGCCAGCGCCGAACTAGCGGGAAACTACAATGAGCAGTTCTTC
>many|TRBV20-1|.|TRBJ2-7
CSARYGLPSRLDSYEQYF
TGCAGTGCTCGATACGGACTTCCAAGCCGGCTTGACTCCTACGAGCAGTACTTC
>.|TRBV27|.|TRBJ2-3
CASYLKGTQYF
TGTGCCAGCTACCTGAAGGGTACGCAGTATTTT
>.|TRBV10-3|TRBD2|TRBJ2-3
CAISSGRISGDTQYF
TGTGCCATCAGTAGCGGGAGGATATCGGGAGATACGCAGTATTTT
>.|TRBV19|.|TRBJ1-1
CASSIGFGGRNTEAFF
TGTGCCAGTAGTATAGGCTTTGGGGGTCGGAACACTGAAGCTTTCTTT
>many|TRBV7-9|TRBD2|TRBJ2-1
CASSPETSGSGEQFF
TGTGCCAGCAGCCCCGAGACTAGCGGGAGTGGTGAGCAGTTCTTC
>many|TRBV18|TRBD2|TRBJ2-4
CASSPVAGDNIQYF
TGTGCCAGCTCACCAGTAGCGGGGGATAACATTCAGTACTTC
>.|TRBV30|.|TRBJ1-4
CAWSVLRQTNEKLFF
TGTGCCTGGAGTGTACTAAGACAGACTAATGAAAAACTGTTTTTT
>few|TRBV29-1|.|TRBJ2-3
CSVERGAGDTQYF
TGCAGCGTTGAAAGGGGGGCTGGAGATACGCAGTATTTT
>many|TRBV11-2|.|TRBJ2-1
CASSPRGFLNNEQFF
TGTGCCAGCAGCCCTAGAGGTTTCCTGAACAATGAGCAGTTCTTC
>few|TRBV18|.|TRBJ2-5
CASSPPSQVQETQYF
TGTGCCAGCTCACCACCGTCTCAGGTTCAAGAGACCCAGTACTTC
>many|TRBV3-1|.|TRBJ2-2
CASSHLAGELFF
TGTGCCAGCAGCCACCTTGCCGGGGAGCTGTTTTTT
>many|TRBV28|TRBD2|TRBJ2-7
CASTGRDKSIYEQYF
TGTGCCAGCACCGGGAGGGACAAGTCGATCTACGAGCAGTACTTC
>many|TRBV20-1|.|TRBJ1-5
CSAQIYGGNQPQHF
TGCAGTGCCCAGATATATGGGGGGAATCAGCCCCAGCATTTT
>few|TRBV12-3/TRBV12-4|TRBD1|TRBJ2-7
CASRNRDRGYEQYF
TGTGCCAGCAGAAACCGGGACAGGGGATACGAGCAGTACTTC
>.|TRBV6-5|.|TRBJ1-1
CASSYEGWNTEAFF
TGTGCCAGCAGTTACGAGGGCTGGAACACTGAAGCTTTCTTT
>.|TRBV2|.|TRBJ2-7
CASSRGLLSFEQYF
TGTGCCAGCAGTAGGGGCTTATTGAGTTTCGAGCAGTACTTC
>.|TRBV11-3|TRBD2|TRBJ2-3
CASGLEAGGSDTQYF
TGTGCCAGCGGCTTAGAGGCGGGAGGGTCAGATACGCAGTATTTT
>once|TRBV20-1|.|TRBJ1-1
CSAKQETGLPLWTLTIKNTEAFF
TGCAGTGCTAAACAGGAAACGGGACTTCCCCTCTGGACGCTAACTATAAAGAACACTGAAGCTTTCTTT
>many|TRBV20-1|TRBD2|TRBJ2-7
CSARGTSGRGGSREQYF
TGCAGTGCTAGGGGGACTAGCGGGAGAGGGGGATCTCGCGAGCAGTACTTC
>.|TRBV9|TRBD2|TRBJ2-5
CASSISGTAGGTQYF
TGTGCCAGCAGCATTTCCGGGACAGCGGGGGGGACCCAGTACTTC